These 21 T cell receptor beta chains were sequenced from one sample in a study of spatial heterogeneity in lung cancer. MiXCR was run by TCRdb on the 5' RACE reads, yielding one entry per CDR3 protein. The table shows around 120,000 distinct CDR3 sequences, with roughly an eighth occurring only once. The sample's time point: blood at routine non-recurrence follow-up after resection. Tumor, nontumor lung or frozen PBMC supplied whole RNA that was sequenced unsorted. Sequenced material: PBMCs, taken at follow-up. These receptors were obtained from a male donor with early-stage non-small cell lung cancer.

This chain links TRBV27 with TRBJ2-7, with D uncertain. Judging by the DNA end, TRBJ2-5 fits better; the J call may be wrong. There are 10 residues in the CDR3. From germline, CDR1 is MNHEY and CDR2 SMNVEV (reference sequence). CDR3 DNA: TGTGCCAGCAGTTTACGGACCCAGTACTTC. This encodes CASSLRTQYF.

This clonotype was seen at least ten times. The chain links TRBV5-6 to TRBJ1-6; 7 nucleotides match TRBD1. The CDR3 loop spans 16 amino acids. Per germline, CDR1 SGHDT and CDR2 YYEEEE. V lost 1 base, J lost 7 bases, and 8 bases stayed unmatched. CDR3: CASSLQGGQTNSPLHF. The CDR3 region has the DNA TGTGCCAGCAGCTTGCAGGGGGGACAGACAAATTCACCCCTCCACTTT.

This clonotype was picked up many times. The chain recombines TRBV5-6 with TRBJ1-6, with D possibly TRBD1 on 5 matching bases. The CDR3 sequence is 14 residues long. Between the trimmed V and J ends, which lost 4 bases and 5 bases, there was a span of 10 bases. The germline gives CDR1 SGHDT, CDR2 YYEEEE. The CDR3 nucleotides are TGTGCCAGCAGCAAGGGACGGAATAATTCACCCCTCCACTTT. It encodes CASSKGRNNSPLHF.

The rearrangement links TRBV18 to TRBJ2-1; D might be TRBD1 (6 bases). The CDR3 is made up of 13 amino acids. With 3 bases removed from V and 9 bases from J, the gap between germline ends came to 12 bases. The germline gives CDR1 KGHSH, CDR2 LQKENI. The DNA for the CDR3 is TGTGCCAGCTCACCGAAACAGGGCATTGAGCAGTTCTTC. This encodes CASSPKQGIEQFF. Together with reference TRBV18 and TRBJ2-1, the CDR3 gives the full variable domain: NAGVMQNPRHLVRRRGQEARLRCSPMKGHSHVYWYRQLPEEGLKFMVYLQKENIIDESGMPKERFSAEFPKEGPSILRIQQVVRGDSAAYFCASSPKQGIEQFFGPGTRLTVL.

CDR3 sequence: CASSDLGLAPDTQYF. Written as DNA, the CDR3 is TGTGCCAGCAGTGACCTTGGACTAGCCCCAGATACGCAGTATTTT. The chain couples TRBV12-3 or TRBV12-4 to TRBJ2-3, with 8 positions matching TRBD2. The length of the CDR3 is 15 residues. With V trimmed by 5 bases and J by 4 bases, 8 bases remained unmatched.

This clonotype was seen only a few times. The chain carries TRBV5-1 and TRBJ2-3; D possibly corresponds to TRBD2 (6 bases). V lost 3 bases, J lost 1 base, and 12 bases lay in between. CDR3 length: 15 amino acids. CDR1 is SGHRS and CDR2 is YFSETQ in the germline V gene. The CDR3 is CASSSGGRGTDTQYF. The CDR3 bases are TGCGCCAGCAGCTCCGGGGGACGAGGCACAGATACGCAGTATTTT. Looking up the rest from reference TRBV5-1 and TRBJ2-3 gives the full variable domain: KAGVTQTPRYLIKTRGQQVTLSCSPISGHRSVSWYQQTPGQGLQFLFEYFSETQRNKGNFPGRFSGRQFSNSRSEMNVSTLELGDSALYLCASSSGGRGTDTQYFGPGTRLTVL.

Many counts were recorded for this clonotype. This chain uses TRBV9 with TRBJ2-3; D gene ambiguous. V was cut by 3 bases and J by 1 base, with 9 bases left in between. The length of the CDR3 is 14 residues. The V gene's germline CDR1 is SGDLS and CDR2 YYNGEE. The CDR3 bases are TGTGCCAGCAGCGAAACCAGACGCACAGATACGCAGTATTTT. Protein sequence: CASSETRRTDTQYF.

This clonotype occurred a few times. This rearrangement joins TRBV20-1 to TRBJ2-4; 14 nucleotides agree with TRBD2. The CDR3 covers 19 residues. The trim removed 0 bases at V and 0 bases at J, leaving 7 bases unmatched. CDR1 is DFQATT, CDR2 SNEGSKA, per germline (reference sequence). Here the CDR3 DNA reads TGCAGTGCTAGAGATCTGGGACTAGCGGGGGCGTCAGCCAAAAACATTCAGTACTTC. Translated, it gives CSARDLGLAGASAKNIQYF.

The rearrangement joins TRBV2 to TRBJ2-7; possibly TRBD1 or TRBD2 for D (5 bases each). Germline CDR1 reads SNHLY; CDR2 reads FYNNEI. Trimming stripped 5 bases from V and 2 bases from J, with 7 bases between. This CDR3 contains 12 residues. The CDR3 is CASSWDAYEQYF. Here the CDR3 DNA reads TGTGCCAGCAGTTGGGACGCCTACGAGCAGTACTTC.

The CDR3 loop is CSAARQAGNTEAFF. CDR3 in DNA: TGCAGTGCCGCACGGCAGGCAGGAAACACTGAAGCTTTCTTT. The rearrangement links TRBV20-1 to TRBJ1-1; D ambiguous. The CDR3 has 14 amino acids. The V end lost 6 bases, the J end lost 2 bases, and 16 bases lay between the germline ends. Germline V gene data show CDR1 as DFQATT and CDR2 as SNEGSKA (reference sequence).

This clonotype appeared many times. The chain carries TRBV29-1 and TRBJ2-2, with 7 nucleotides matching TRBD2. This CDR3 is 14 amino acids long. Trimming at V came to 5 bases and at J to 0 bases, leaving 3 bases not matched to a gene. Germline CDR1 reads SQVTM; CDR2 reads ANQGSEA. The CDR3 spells CSVRGTTNTGELFF. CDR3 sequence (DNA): TGCAGCGTTCGAGGGACTACGAACACCGGGGAGCTGTTTTTT.

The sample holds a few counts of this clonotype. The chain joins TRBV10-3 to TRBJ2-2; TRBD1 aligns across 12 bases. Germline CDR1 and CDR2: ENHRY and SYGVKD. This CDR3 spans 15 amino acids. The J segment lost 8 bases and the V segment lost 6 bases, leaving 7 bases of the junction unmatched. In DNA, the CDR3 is TGTGCCATCAGCCCCGGGACAGGGGGCACAGGGGAGCTGTTTTTT. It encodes CAISPGTGGTGELFF.

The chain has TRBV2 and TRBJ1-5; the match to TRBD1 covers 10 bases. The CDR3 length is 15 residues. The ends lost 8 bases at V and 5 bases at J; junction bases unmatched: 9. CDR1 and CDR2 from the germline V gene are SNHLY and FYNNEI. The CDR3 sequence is CASGSGQGIYQPQHF. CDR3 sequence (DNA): TGTGCCAGCGGTTCGGGACAGGGGATATATCAGCCCCAGCATTTT.

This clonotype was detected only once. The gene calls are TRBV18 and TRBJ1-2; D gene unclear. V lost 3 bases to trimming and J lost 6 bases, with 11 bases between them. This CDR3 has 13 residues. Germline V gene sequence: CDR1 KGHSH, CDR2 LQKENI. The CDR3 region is CASSPREVHGYTF. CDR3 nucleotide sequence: TGTGCCAGCTCACCGAGGGAGGTCCATGGCTACACCTTC.

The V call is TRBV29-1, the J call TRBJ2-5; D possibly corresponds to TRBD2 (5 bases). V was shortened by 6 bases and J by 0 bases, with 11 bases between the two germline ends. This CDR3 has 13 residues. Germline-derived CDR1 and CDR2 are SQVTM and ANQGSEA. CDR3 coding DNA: TGCAGCGTCGCGGGCCCTGACCAAGAGACCCAGTACTTC. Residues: CSVAGPDQETQYF.

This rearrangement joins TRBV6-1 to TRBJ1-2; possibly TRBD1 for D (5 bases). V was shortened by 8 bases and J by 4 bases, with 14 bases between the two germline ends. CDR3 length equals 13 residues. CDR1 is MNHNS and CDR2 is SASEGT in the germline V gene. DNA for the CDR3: TGTGCCAGCCAGGGCTCCCGTCTCTATGGCTACACCTTC. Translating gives CASQGSRLYGYTF.

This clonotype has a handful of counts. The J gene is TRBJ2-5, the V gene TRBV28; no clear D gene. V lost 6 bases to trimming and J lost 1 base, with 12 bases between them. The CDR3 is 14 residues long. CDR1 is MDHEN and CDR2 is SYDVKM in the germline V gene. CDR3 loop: CASSLGNFQETQYF. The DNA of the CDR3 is TGTGCCAGCAGCCTAGGCAATTTCCAAGAGACCCAGTACTTC.

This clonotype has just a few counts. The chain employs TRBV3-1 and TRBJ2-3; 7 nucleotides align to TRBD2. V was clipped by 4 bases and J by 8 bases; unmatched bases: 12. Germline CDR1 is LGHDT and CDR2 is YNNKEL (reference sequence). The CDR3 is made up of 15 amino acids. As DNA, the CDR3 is TGTGCCAGCAGCCCCGGGAGGCTTCTTGGGGGTACGCAGTATTTT. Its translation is CASSPGRLLGGTQYF.

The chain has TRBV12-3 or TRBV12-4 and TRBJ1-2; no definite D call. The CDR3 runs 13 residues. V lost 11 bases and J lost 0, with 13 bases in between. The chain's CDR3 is CASHGLANYGYTF. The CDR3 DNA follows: TGTGCCTCTCATGGGTTAGCTAACTATGGCTACACCTTC.

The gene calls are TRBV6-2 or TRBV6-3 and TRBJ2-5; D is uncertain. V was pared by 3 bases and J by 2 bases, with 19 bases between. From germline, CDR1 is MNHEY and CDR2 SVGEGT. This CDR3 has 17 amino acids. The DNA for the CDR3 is TGTGCCAGCAGTTATTCCCCCGGTACAGTTTGGCAAGAGACCCAGTACTTC. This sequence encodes CASSYSPGTVWQETQYF.

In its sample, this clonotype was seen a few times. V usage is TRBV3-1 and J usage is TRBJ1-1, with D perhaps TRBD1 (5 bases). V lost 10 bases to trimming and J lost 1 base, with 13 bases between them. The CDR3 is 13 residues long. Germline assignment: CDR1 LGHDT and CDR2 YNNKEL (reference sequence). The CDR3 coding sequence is TGTGCCACCCTCCGCGGGGGGAACACTGAAGCTTTCTTT. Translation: CATLRGGNTEAFF. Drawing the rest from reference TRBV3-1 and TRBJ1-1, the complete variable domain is DTAVSQTPKYLVTQMGNDKSIKCEQNLGHDTMYWYKQDSKKFLKIMFSYNNKELIINETVPNRFSPKSPDKAHLNLHINSLELGDSAVYFCATLRGGNTEAFFGQGTRLTVV.